The rows below give T cell receptor beta chains drawn from one sample of a study of T-cell memory formation after mild COVID-19. TCRdb fed the 5' RACE reads into MiXCR, producing one record per CDR3 protein. The sample comprises 450,000 or so distinct CDR3 sequences, around 19% of which are singletons, and roughly 8.4% rests with the top ten. The source material was PBMCs or a T cell subset sorted from them (not recorded which). These receptors all come from an adult woman who had mild COVID-19 (a few samples of this study predate the infection). Cell type and time point are not known. CDR3s include the opening cysteine and the closing phenylalanine or tryptophan. D genes are given only for firm matches. For some rows the clone size is stated as once, few or many, or as a class when expanded; others skip it.

d_call: -
clone_size: -
j_call: TRBJ2-5
v_call: TRBV2
cdr3_nt: TGTGCCAGCTTGCGGCCGAGCCAAGAGACCCAGTACTTC
cdr3_aa: CASLRPSQETQYF

d_call: TRBD2
clone_size: many
j_call: TRBJ2-7
v_call: TRBV13
cdr3_nt: TGTGCCAGCAGCTTAGCCGGGACTAGCGGGAAGGAGCAGTACTTC
cdr3_aa: CASSLAGTSGKEQYF

d_call: -
clone_size: few
j_call: TRBJ2-2
v_call: TRBV5-1
cdr3_nt: TGCGCCACCGGGAAGGGACAGAACACCGGGGAGCTGTTTTTT
cdr3_aa: CATGKGQNTGELFF

d_call: TRBD2
clone_size: once
j_call: TRBJ2-3
v_call: TRBV7-2
cdr3_nt: TGTGCCAGCTCCTCAACGCATCCGGGACTAGCCCGGACAGATACGCAGTATTTT
cdr3_aa: CASSSTHPGLARTDTQYF

d_call: TRBD1
clone_size: -
j_call: TRBJ2-3
v_call: TRBV20-1
cdr3_nt: TGCAATAATACGGACAGGGGGCACACAGATACGCAGTATTTT
cdr3_aa: CNNTDRGHTDTQYF

d_call: -
clone_size: once
j_call: TRBJ1-4
v_call: TRBV7-9
cdr3_nt: TGTGCCAGCAGCTTAGTAGGTGACAGGAATGAAAAACTGTTTTTT
cdr3_aa: CASSLVGDRNEKLFF

d_call: -
clone_size: many
j_call: TRBJ2-7
v_call: TRBV4-2
cdr3_nt: TGTGCCAGCAGCCAAGGTTCAGGGGACTACGAGCAGTACTTC
cdr3_aa: CASSQGSGDYEQYF

d_call: TRBD2
clone_size: few
j_call: TRBJ2-3
v_call: TRBV12-3/TRBV12-4
cdr3_nt: TGTGCCAGCAGTAAACGTCGGACTAGCGGGAGTATTACAGATACGCAGTATTTT
cdr3_aa: CASSKRRTSGSITDTQYF

d_call: -
clone_size: -
j_call: TRBJ2-7
v_call: TRBV29-1
cdr3_nt: TGCAGCGTTGAAGATCAAGCGAGGAACCCCTACGAGCAGTACTTC
cdr3_aa: CSVEDQARNPYEQYF

d_call: -
clone_size: few
j_call: TRBJ1-1
v_call: TRBV27
cdr3_nt: TGTGCCAGCAGATGGACGCGGGCGGGTGAAGCTTTCTTT
cdr3_aa: CASRWTRAGEAFF

d_call: -
clone_size: -
j_call: TRBJ2-5
v_call: TRBV5-1
cdr3_nt: TGCGCCAGCAGCTTGGGACAGCATCAAGAGACCCAGTACTTC
cdr3_aa: CASSLGQHQETQYF

d_call: TRBD1
clone_size: -
j_call: TRBJ2-2
v_call: TRBV5-1
cdr3_nt: TGCGCCAGCAAAAGGGGGCCCGGAGGAGGCACCGGGGAGCTGTTTTTT
cdr3_aa: CASKRGPGGGTGELFF

d_call: TRBD1
clone_size: few
j_call: TRBJ2-1
v_call: TRBV29-1
cdr3_nt: TGCAGCGTTGAGGGGACAGGGATGTTTAGCTACAATGAGCAGTTCTTC
cdr3_aa: CSVEGTGMFSYNEQFF

d_call: -
clone_size: -
j_call: TRBJ1-1
v_call: TRBV10-2
cdr3_nt: TGCGCCAGCACGAGAGGGGGGAACACTGAAGCTTTCTTT
cdr3_aa: CASTRGGNTEAFF

d_call: TRBD2
clone_size: few
j_call: TRBJ2-1
v_call: TRBV20-1
cdr3_nt: TGCAGTGCTAGAGACTACCGGGCTAGCGGAAACAATGAGCAGTTCTTC
cdr3_aa: CSARDYRASGNNEQFF

d_call: -
clone_size: -
j_call: TRBJ1-2
v_call: TRBV12-3/TRBV12-4
cdr3_nt: TGTGCCAGCAGCTCCAGGTCTGGGTATGGCTACACCTTC
cdr3_aa: CASSSRSGYGYTF

d_call: -
clone_size: -
j_call: TRBJ2-5
v_call: TRBV11-3
cdr3_nt: TGTGCCAGCAGCTTAACGGGACCGGAGACCCAGTACTTC
cdr3_aa: CASSLTGPETQYF

d_call: -
clone_size: -
j_call: TRBJ2-7
v_call: TRBV11-2
cdr3_nt: TGTGCCAGCAGGAAGGACACCTCCTACGAGCAGTACTTC
cdr3_aa: CASRKDTSYEQYF

d_call: -
clone_size: -
j_call: TRBJ2-3
v_call: TRBV5-5
cdr3_nt: TGTGCCAGCAGCCTGGACATGACAGATACGCAGTATTTT
cdr3_aa: CASSLDMTDTQYF

d_call: -
clone_size: -
j_call: TRBJ2-1
v_call: TRBV20-1
cdr3_nt: TGCAGTGCCCGTGACGGCACCTACAATGAGCAGTTCTTC
cdr3_aa: CSARDGTYNEQFF

d_call: -
clone_size: -
j_call: TRBJ1-1
v_call: TRBV5-1
cdr3_nt: TGCGCCAGCAGCTCTCAGACAGGGAACACTGAAGCTTTCTTT
cdr3_aa: CASSSQTGNTEAFF

d_call: -
clone_size: few
j_call: TRBJ1-1
v_call: TRBV11-2
cdr3_nt: TGTGCCAGCAGCTCCATTGTTATTTCGGGCCGGCGGATGACTTTCTTT
cdr3_aa: CASSSIVISGRRMTFF

d_call: TRBD2
clone_size: few
j_call: TRBJ2-3
v_call: TRBV12-3/TRBV12-4
cdr3_nt: TGTGCCAGCAGTGCGGGGGGGCGGGGTGATACGCAGTATTTT
cdr3_aa: CASSAGGRGDTQYF

d_call: TRBD2
clone_size: -
j_call: TRBJ2-1
v_call: TRBV20-1
cdr3_nt: TGCAGTGCGGGTACTTTCTCGGGGACTAGCATAGAGGGTGAGCAGTTCTTC
cdr3_aa: CSAGTFSGTSIEGEQFF

d_call: TRBD2
clone_size: few
j_call: TRBJ2-1
v_call: TRBV14
cdr3_nt: TGTGCCAGCAGCCACCTAGCGGGAGGGTACAATGAGCAGTTCTTC
cdr3_aa: CASSHLAGGYNEQFF

d_call: -
clone_size: few
j_call: TRBJ2-3
v_call: TRBV29-1
cdr3_nt: TGCAGCGTTAGCCCAGATACGCAGTATTTT
cdr3_aa: CSVSPDTQYF

d_call: TRBD1
clone_size: -
j_call: TRBJ2-2
v_call: TRBV12-3/TRBV12-4
cdr3_nt: TGTGCCAGCAGTTTGCGGGACAGGAGGAACACCGGGGAGCTGTTTTTT
cdr3_aa: CASSLRDRRNTGELFF

d_call: -
clone_size: few
j_call: TRBJ2-3
v_call: TRBV20-1
cdr3_nt: TGCAGTGCCGCGGGGACTCCTAAAGGCACAGATACGCAGTATTTT
cdr3_aa: CSAAGTPKGTDTQYF

d_call: TRBD1
clone_size: few
j_call: TRBJ2-3
v_call: TRBV25-1
cdr3_nt: TGTGCCAGCAGTCCCCCGACAGGGACAGATACGCAGTATTTT
cdr3_aa: CASSPPTGTDTQYF

d_call: -
clone_size: -
j_call: TRBJ2-5
v_call: TRBV5-1
cdr3_nt: TGCGCCAGCAGCTTGGTTGACAGCCAAGAGACCCAGTACTTC
cdr3_aa: CASSLVDSQETQYF

d_call: TRBD1
clone_size: -
j_call: TRBJ1-1
v_call: TRBV10-2
cdr3_nt: TGCGCCAGCAGTTGGGACAGGGGGCAAGCTGAAGCTTTCTTT
cdr3_aa: CASSWDRGQAEAFF

d_call: -
clone_size: few
j_call: TRBJ1-2
v_call: TRBV19
cdr3_nt: TGTGCCAGTAAAGGGGGGCCTAACTATGGCTACACCTTC
cdr3_aa: CASKGGPNYGYTF

d_call: TRBD1
clone_size: few
j_call: TRBJ2-7
v_call: TRBV12-3/TRBV12-4
cdr3_nt: TGTGCCAGCAGCTTAGGACAGGAAAAGTACTTC
cdr3_aa: CASSLGQEKYF

d_call: TRBD2
clone_size: -
j_call: TRBJ2-7
v_call: TRBV12-3/TRBV12-4
cdr3_nt: TGTGCCAGCAGTTTAGGGGGAGGGATGGGAGACGAGCAGTACTTC
cdr3_aa: CASSLGGGMGDEQYF

d_call: -
clone_size: -
j_call: TRBJ2-1
v_call: TRBV30
cdr3_nt: TGTGCCTGGAGTAGGCAGGGTCGCAATGAGCAGTTCTTC
cdr3_aa: CAWSRQGRNEQFF

d_call: -
clone_size: few
j_call: TRBJ1-6
v_call: TRBV3-1
cdr3_nt: TGTGCCAGCAGTCTACAGGGCATCCATTCACCCCTCCACTTT
cdr3_aa: CASSLQGIHSPLHF

d_call: TRBD1
clone_size: -
j_call: TRBJ1-3
v_call: TRBV12-3/TRBV12-4
cdr3_nt: TGTGCCAGCAGTGGGGACAGGGCTGGAAACACCATATATTTT
cdr3_aa: CASSGDRAGNTIYF

d_call: TRBD2
clone_size: -
j_call: TRBJ2-1
v_call: TRBV7-9
cdr3_nt: TGTGCCAGCAGCTTAGGACTAGCGGGGGGATTGAGAGGAATCAATGAGCAGTTCTTC
cdr3_aa: CASSLGLAGGLRGINEQFF

d_call: TRBD1
clone_size: -
j_call: TRBJ2-7
v_call: TRBV7-8
cdr3_nt: TGTGCCAGCAGCCCCCGGACAGGGGGACTTGAGCAGTACTTC
cdr3_aa: CASSPRTGGLEQYF

d_call: TRBD2
clone_size: -
j_call: TRBJ2-5
v_call: TRBV20-1
cdr3_nt: TGCAGTGCTAGAGATCCCGCTAGCGGGGAAGAGACCCAGTACTTC
cdr3_aa: CSARDPASGEETQYF

d_call: -
clone_size: -
j_call: TRBJ1-6
v_call: TRBV5-1
cdr3_nt: TGCGCCAGTACAGAGGGCAATAATTCACCCCTCCACTTT
cdr3_aa: CASTEGNNSPLHF

d_call: TRBD1
clone_size: -
j_call: TRBJ1-5
v_call: TRBV24-1
cdr3_nt: TGTGCCACCAGTGATTCCCGACAGGGGGCTCAGCCCCAGCATTTT
cdr3_aa: CATSDSRQGAQPQHF

d_call: -
clone_size: -
j_call: TRBJ1-5
v_call: TRBV10-3
cdr3_nt: TGTGCCATAAGGGGGGCGGGACAGCCCCAGCATTTT
cdr3_aa: CAIRGAGQPQHF

d_call: -
clone_size: -
j_call: TRBJ2-1
v_call: TRBV20-1
cdr3_nt: TGCAGTGCTAGTATGGAGGATGAGCAGTTCTTC
cdr3_aa: CSASMEDEQFF

d_call: TRBD1
clone_size: -
j_call: TRBJ2-7
v_call: TRBV3-1
cdr3_nt: TGTGCCAGCAGCCAAGATTTGGGACAGGGGTTCGAGCAGTACTTC
cdr3_aa: CASSQDLGQGFEQYF